Following are 15 T cell receptor beta chains from one sample sequenced in a study of radiotherapy plus CTLA-4 blockade in lung cancer. Sequencing was performed with immunoSEQ multiplex PCR; in TCRdb, only in-frame clones are kept and a portion is missing. The sample holds roughly 110,000 clones, 85% to 90% seen once. This material consisted of peripheral blood, taken from a patient treated with radiotherapy plus ipilimumab. The receptors were sampled from a human donor with non-small cell lung cancer that progressed on radiotherapy plus ipilimumab. Some clones in this sample may be carry-over from other donors' samples.

This chain uses TRBV18 with TRBJ2-7; D may be TRBD2 (7 bases). Germline CDR1 reads KGHSH; CDR2 reads LQKENI. Between the trimmed V and J ends, which lost 3 bases and 2 bases, there was a span of 14 bases. The CDR3 extends over 15 amino acids. DNA for the CDR3: TGTGCCAGCTCACCCCGGCGGGGGCCTCCCTACGAGCAGTACTTC. Its protein product is CASSPRRGPPYEQYF.

The V and J genes are TRBV5-1 and TRBJ1-1; TRBD1 agrees at 10 bases. The ends lost 4 bases at V and 6 bases at J; junction bases unmatched: 9. The germline gives CDR1 SGHRS, CDR2 YFSETQ. CDR3 length: 15 residues. CDR3 sequence: CASSDFSGTGAEAFF. The CDR3 DNA sequence: TGCGCCAGCAGCGACTTTTCCGGGACAGGGGCTGAAGCTTTCTTT. Full variable domain (rest looked up from reference TRBV5-1 and TRBJ1-1): KAGVTQTPRYLIKTRGQQVTLSCSPISGHRSVSWYQQTPGQGLQFLFEYFSETQRNKGNFPGRFSGRQFSNSRSEMNVSTLELGDSALYLCASSDFSGTGAEAFFGQGTRLTVV.

The V and J genes are TRBV27 and TRBJ1-6; TRBD1 might be the D (6 bases). Germline CDR1 is MNHEY and CDR2 is SMNVEV (reference sequence). Trimming cost V 3 bases and J 9 bases, with 12 bases left between them. The CDR3 contains 14 residues. The CDR3: CASSFGRGGSPLHF. The CDR3 region has the DNA TGTGCCAGCAGTTTTGGGAGAGGGGGTTCACCCCTCCACTTT.

V gene TRBV4-3 combines with J gene TRBJ2-5, with a tentative D call TRBD2 (6 bases). Germline CDR1 and CDR2: LGHNA and YSLEER. The CDR3 sequence is 15 residues long. Trimming took 4 bases from V and 1 from J, leaving 13 bases between them. The CDR3 spells CASSPQAGLQETQYF. CDR3 bases: TGCGCCAGCAGCCCCCAAGCGGGCCTCCAAGAGACCCAGTACTTC.

V usage is TRBV6-1 and J usage is TRBJ2-7, with TRBD1 matching over 11 bases. J gave up 2 bases and V 8 bases, and 5 bases lay outside the gene matches. Germline-derived CDR1 and CDR2 are MNHNS and SASEGT. The CDR3 loop spans 14 amino acids. The CDR3 is CASGRTGGTYEQYF. The CDR3 DNA reads as TGTGCCAGCGGACGGACAGGGGGCACCTACGAGCAGTACTTC.

The chain combines TRBV9 with TRBJ2-5; D assignment may be TRBD1 or TRBD2 (5 bases each). This CDR3 is built from 15 residues. V shed 0 bases and J shed 0 bases, with 9 bases lying between them. Germline lookup yields CDR1 SGDLS and CDR2 YYNGEE. DNA for the CDR3: TGTGCCAGCAGCGTAGGTCGGGACCACCAAGAGACCCAGTACTTC. Translated, it gives CASSVGRDHQETQYF. Complete variable domain (other parts from reference TRBV9 and TRBJ2-5): DSGVTQTPKHLITATGQRVTLRCSPRSGDLSVYWYQQSLDQGLQFLIQYYNGEERAKGNILERFSAQQFPDLHSELNLSSLELGDSALYFCASSVGRDHQETQYFGPGTRLLVL.

This chain connects TRBV18 to TRBJ2-1; possibly TRBD1 or TRBD2 for D (6 bases each). Germline loops: CDR1 KGHSH, CDR2 LQKENI. The CDR3 is 14 residues long. V was pared by 1 base and J by 10 bases, with 14 bases between. The CDR3 loop is CASSPLGGLGEQFF. The CDR3 DNA is TGTGCCAGCTCACCACTGGGGGGCCTCGGGGAGCAGTTCTTC.

The chain links TRBV6-1 to TRBJ1-6; 10 nucleotides line up with TRBD1. The germline V gene has CDR1 MNHNS and CDR2 SASEGT. The ends lost 5 bases at V and 13 bases at J; junction bases unmatched: 8. This CDR3 spans 14 amino acids. Here the CDR3 reads CASSYRQGASPLHF. In nucleotides, the CDR3 is TGTGCCAGCAGTTATAGACAGGGGGCCTCCCCCCTCCACTTT.

DNA for the CDR3: TGCAGCGTTGTGGGGACCCCAGAGACCCAGTACTTC. Translation gives CSVVGTPETQYF. The chain recombines TRBV29-1 with TRBJ2-5; D possibly uses TRBD1 or TRBD2 (5 bases each). Trimming left V 4 bases short and J 4 bases short, with 10 bases between. The CDR3 runs to 12 residues. Germline lookup yields CDR1 SQVTM and CDR2 ANQGSEA. Based on the CDR3 plus reference TRBV29-1 and TRBJ2-5, the full variable domain is SAVISQKPSRDICQRGTSLTIQCQVDSQVTMMFWYRQQPGQSLTLIATANQGSEATYESGFVIDKFPISRPNLTFSTLTVSNMSPEDSSIYLCSVVGTPETQYFGPGTRLLVL.

The CDR3 nucleotides are TGTGCCAGCAGTTACCAGTTGGACAGGGGAACTGAAGCTTTCTTT. Encoded protein: CASSYQLDRGTEAFF. The V call is TRBV6-5, the J call TRBJ1-1; TRBD1 agrees at 9 bases. With V trimmed by 2 bases and J by 5 bases, 6 bases remained unmatched. This CDR3 contains 15 residues. Germline values: CDR1 MNHEY, CDR2 SVGAGI.

The CDR3 reads CASSATGNLGQPQHF. The CDR3 coding sequence is TGTGCCAGCAGCGCGACAGGGAATCTTGGTCAGCCCCAGCATTTT. This chain uses TRBV9 with TRBJ1-5; TRBD1 agrees at 7 bases. The V segment lost 3 bases and the J segment 6 bases; nucleotides outside the gene matches: 9. Germline V gives CDR1 SGDLS, CDR2 YYNGEE. The CDR3 loop spans 15 amino acids. Full variable domain (missing parts from reference TRBV9 and TRBJ1-5): DSGVTQTPKHLITATGQRVTLRCSPRSGDLSVYWYQQSLDQGLQFLIQYYNGEERAKGNILERFSAQQFPDLHSELNLSSLELGDSALYFCASSATGNLGQPQHFGDGTRLSIL.

The chain recombines TRBV29-1 with TRBJ1-1; 12 positions match TRBD1. Germline lookup yields CDR1 SQVTM and CDR2 ANQGSEA. Germline trimming cut 7 bases from V and 10 bases from J; bases unmatched to any gene: 16. The CDR3 is made up of 15 amino acids. The CDR3 is CSAGSPGQGARGAFF. The CDR3 DNA reads as TGCAGCGCCGGCTCCCCGGGACAGGGGGCAAGGGGAGCTTTCTTT.

The J gene is TRBJ2-1, the V gene TRBV2; weak D call: TRBD1 (5 bases). CDR3 length equals 11 residues. V was cut by 9 bases and J by 7 bases, with 10 bases left in between. Looked up from germline, CDR1 is SNHLY and CDR2 is FYNNEI. The CDR3 region is CASIKGNEQFF. The CDR3 DNA reads TGTGCCAGTATCAAGGGGAATGAGCAGTTCTTC.

The rearrangement links TRBV11-1 to TRBJ1-2; weak D call: TRBD1 (5 bases). CDR1 is SGHAT and CDR2 is FQDESV in the germline V gene (reference sequence). The ends were cut back, 6 bases at V and 8 bases at J, with 13 bases in the middle. This CDR3 region has 12 residues. The CDR3 bases are TGTGCCAGCAGTTGGGGAGGGGTCGGCTACACCTTC. Encoded protein: CASSWGGVGYTF.

The chain combines TRBV28 with TRBJ1-2, with D perhaps matching TRBD1 (5 bases). The CDR3 has 15 residues. The germline V and J ends were trimmed by 5 bases and 1 base, with 14 bases remaining between them. CDR1 and CDR2 from the germline V gene are MDHEN and SYDVKM. The CDR3 here is CASSTPGGGNYGYTF. The CDR3 DNA is TGTGCCAGCAGTACCCCGGGGGGGGGTAACTATGGCTACACCTTC.